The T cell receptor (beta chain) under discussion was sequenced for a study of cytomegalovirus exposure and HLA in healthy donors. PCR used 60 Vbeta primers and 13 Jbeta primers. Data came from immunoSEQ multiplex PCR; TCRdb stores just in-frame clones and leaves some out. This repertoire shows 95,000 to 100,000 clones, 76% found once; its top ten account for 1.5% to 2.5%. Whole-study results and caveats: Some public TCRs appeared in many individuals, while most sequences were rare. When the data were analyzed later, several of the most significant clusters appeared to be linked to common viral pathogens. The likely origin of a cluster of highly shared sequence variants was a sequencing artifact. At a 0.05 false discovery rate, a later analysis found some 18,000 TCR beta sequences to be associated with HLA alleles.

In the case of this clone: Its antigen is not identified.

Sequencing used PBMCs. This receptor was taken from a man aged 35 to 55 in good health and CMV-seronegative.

CDR3 coding DNA: TGTGCCAGCAGCTTATTCCCAGGGGATAGCAATCAGCCCCAGCATTTT. It is translated as CASSLFPGDSNQPQHF. The J gene is TRBJ1-5, the V gene TRBV7-9, with D possibly TRBD1 on 6 matching bases. Trimming shortened V by 2 bases and J by 0 bases, and 11 bases separated the two germline ends. Germline V lookup: CDR1 SEHNR, CDR2 FQNEAQ (reference sequence). The CDR3 spans 16 residues.